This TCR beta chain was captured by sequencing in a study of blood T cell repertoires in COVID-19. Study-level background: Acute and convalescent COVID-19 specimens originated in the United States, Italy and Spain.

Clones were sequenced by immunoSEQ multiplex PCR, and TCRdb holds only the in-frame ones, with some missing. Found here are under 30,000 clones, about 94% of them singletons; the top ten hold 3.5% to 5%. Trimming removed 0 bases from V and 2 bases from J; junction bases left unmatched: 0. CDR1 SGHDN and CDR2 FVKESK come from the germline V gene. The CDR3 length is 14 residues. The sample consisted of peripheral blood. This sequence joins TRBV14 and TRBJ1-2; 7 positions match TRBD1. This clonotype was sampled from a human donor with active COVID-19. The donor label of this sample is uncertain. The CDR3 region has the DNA TGTGCCAGCAGCCAAGAACAGGGGAACTATGGCTACACCTTC. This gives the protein CASSQEQGNYGYTF.